A single sample gave rise to the 25 T cell receptor beta chains below, sequenced in a study of OX40 agonist ivuxolimab in advanced cancers. TCRdb keeps only in-frame clones here, not all; method: immunoSEQ multiplex PCR. In the table there are about 14,000 clones, around three quarters of which are singletons. Sample: CD4+ or CD8+ T cells sorted from blood, taken in a trial of the OX40 agonist ivuxolimab. These receptors all come from an adult with an advanced solid tumor such as melanoma, head and neck, liver or kidney cancer.

The chain joins TRBV4-1 to TRBJ1-6; 7 positions agree with TRBD1. The CDR3 has 19 residues. V shed 4 bases, J shed 3 bases, and the junction held 15 bases outside the gene matches. CDR1 MGHRA and CDR2 YSYEKL come from the germline V gene. CDR3 residues: CASSRDRVSGGFYNSPLHF. The CDR3 bases are TGCGCCAGCAGCCGCGACAGGGTAAGTGGAGGTTTCTATAATTCACCCCTCCACTTT.

The genes are TRBV2 and TRBJ1-5; D might be TRBD1 (6 bases). CDR1 is SNHLY and CDR2 is FYNNEI in the germline V gene. There are 16 residues in the CDR3. V was pared by 6 bases and J by 3 bases, with 18 bases between. The CDR3 reads CASSQDRWGPNQPQHF. The CDR3 DNA follows: TGTGCCAGCAGCCAGGACAGATGGGGGCCCAATCAGCCCCAGCATTTT.

CDR3: CASSPGGSHQETQYF. CDR3 sequence (DNA): TGTGCCAGCAGTCCGGGTGGGAGCCACCAAGAGACCCAGTACTTC. This chain links TRBV6-5 with TRBJ2-5; TRBD2 might be the D (5 bases). The germline V gene has CDR1 MNHEY and CDR2 SVGAGI. The V end lost 5 bases, the J end lost 0 bases, and 13 bases lay between the germline ends. This CDR3 has 15 amino acids.

This chain's CDR3 is CASSQTGELFF. CDR3 coding DNA: TGTGCCAGCAGCCAAACCGGGGAGCTGTTTTTT. The genes are TRBV11-2 and TRBJ2-2, with D unresolved. Germline CDR1 and CDR2: SGHAT and FQNNGV. CDR3 length equals 11 residues. V lost 5 bases and J lost 5, with 3 bases in between.

In its sample, this clone is medium-sized (0.01 to 0.1%). The chain couples TRBV27 to TRBJ1-2; perhaps TRBD1 as D (5 bases). Germline CDR1 reads MNHEY; CDR2 reads SMNVEV (reference sequence). Trimming cost V 5 bases and J 12 bases, with 13 bases left between them. This CDR3 is built from 11 residues. In DNA form, the CDR3 reads TGTGCCAGCAGTCCGGACATCCTTGACACCTTC. Amino acid sequence: CASSPDILDTF.

This clone came up once. The chain employs TRBV27 and TRBJ1-5, with D possibly being TRBD1 (5 bases). Trimming took 4 bases from V and 3 from J, leaving 10 bases between them. The CDR3 covers 14 residues. Germline-derived CDR1 and CDR2 are MNHEY and SMNVEV (reference sequence). CDR3: CASSSSGYNQPQHF. In nucleotides, the CDR3 is TGTGCCAGCAGTTCATCAGGGTACAATCAGCCCCAGCATTTT.

The V and J genes are TRBV14 and TRBJ2-1; the D is unclear. This CDR3 region has 13 residues. V lost 4 bases and J 0 bases, leaving 4 bases between the germline ends. Germline lookup yields CDR1 SGHDN and CDR2 FVKESK. The CDR3 region is CASSPSSYNEQFF. The CDR3 DNA reads as TGTGCCAGCAGCCCGAGCTCCTACAATGAGCAGTTCTTC.

V usage is TRBV27 and J usage is TRBJ1-1; 7 bases are shared with TRBD1. V was clipped by 5 bases and J by 0 bases; unmatched bases: 12. The germline V gene encodes CDR1 MNHEY and CDR2 SMNVEV (reference sequence). CDR3 size: 17 residues. The DNA of the CDR3 is TGTGCCAGCAGTCCGAGTTCCGGGACAGCCCTGAACACTGAAGCTTTCTTT. It encodes CASSPSSGTALNTEAFF.

This chain links TRBV27 with TRBJ1-5; D is uncertain. Germline assignment: CDR1 MNHEY and CDR2 SMNVEV (reference sequence). V lost 1 base, J lost 2 bases, and 6 bases lay in between. The CDR3 consists of 14 residues. DNA for the CDR3: TGTGCCAGCAGTTTATTAGGAGGCAATCAGCCCCAGCATTTT. It translates to CASSLLGGNQPQHF.

The V call is TRBV13, the J call TRBJ1-2; no definite D call. Germline CDR1 PRHDT, CDR2 FYEKMQ (reference sequence). The V and J ends lost 5 bases and 2 bases respectively, with 9 bases between them. This CDR3 has 13 amino acids. The CDR3 DNA sequence: TGTGCCAGCAGCCTCGGGAAAAACTATGGCTACACCTTC. Amino acids: CASSLGKNYGYTF.

V usage is TRBV5-8 and J usage is TRBJ2-7, with D unresolved. Per germline, CDR1 SGHTS and CDR2 YDEGEE. The ends were cut back, 0 bases at V and 3 bases at J, with 10 bases in the middle. This CDR3 is 14 amino acids long. The CDR3 nucleotides are TGTGCCAGCAGCTTGGAGGGCCAAATCTACGAGCAGTACTTC. Protein: CASSLEGQIYEQYF.

This clone was counted once. This chain connects TRBV7-9 to TRBJ2-7; D is ambiguous. This CDR3 is 12 amino acids long. V lost 2 bases and J 3 bases, leaving 5 bases between the germline ends. Germline V gives CDR1 SEHNR, CDR2 FQNEAQ (reference sequence). The CDR3 nucleotides are TGTGCCAGCAGCTTATTTGGCTACGAGCAGTACTTC. It translates to CASSLFGYEQYF.

Here the CDR3 DNA reads TGTGCCAGCAGCCGCACGATTAGCAATCAGCCCCAGCATTTT. Translated: CASSRTISNQPQHF. The chain has TRBV27 and TRBJ1-5; D is unclear. Germline V gives CDR1 MNHEY, CDR2 SMNVEV (reference sequence). The CDR3 runs 14 residues. Between the trimmed V and J ends, which lost 6 bases and 0 bases, there was a span of 9 bases.

This clone was recorded only once. The chain employs TRBV6-1 and TRBJ2-7; D may be TRBD1 (7 bases). The germline V gene has CDR1 MNHNS and CDR2 SASEGT. The CDR3 sequence is 15 residues long. Trimming stripped 2 bases from V and 2 bases from J, with 13 bases between. This CDR3 is CASSENRGGAYEQYF. For the CDR3, the DNA is TGTGCCAGCAGTGAAAACAGGGGAGGAGCCTACGAGCAGTACTTC.

The chain combines TRBV2 with TRBJ2-5; D unclear. The germline CDR1 and CDR2 sequences are SNHLY and FYNNEI. Deletions cut 7 bases from V and 6 bases from J, with 6 bases between. The CDR3 is 10 amino acids. Written as DNA, the CDR3 is TGTGCCAGCAAAGGGCAGACCCAGTACTTC. It yields the protein CASKGQTQYF.

V and J are TRBV13 and TRBJ2-7; TRBD1 matches at 8 bases. Germline assignment: CDR1 PRHDT and CDR2 FYEKMQ (reference sequence). J was trimmed by 2 bases and V by 5 bases; bases with no gene match: 5. The CDR3 runs 14 residues. For the CDR3, the DNA is TGTGCCAGCAGCCCATGGACAGGGACCTACGAGCAGTACTTC. Encoded protein: CASSPWTGTYEQYF.

CDR3: CASSPGLVHGYTF. The CDR3 DNA follows: TGTGCCAGCAGCCCCGGGTTGGTTCATGGCTACACCTTC. This rearrangement joins TRBV7-6 to TRBJ1-2; D call uncertain. Germline CDR1 and CDR2: SGHVS and FNYEAQ. Trimming removed 5 bases from V and 6 bases from J, with 13 bases in between. CDR3 length: 13 amino acids.

The J gene is TRBJ2-7, the V gene TRBV19, with a possible D match to TRBD2 (6 bases). Germline CDR1 LNHDA, CDR2 SQIVND (reference sequence). The V end lost 6 bases, the J end lost 7 bases, and 16 bases lay between the germline ends. The CDR3 is made up of 13 amino acids. The CDR3 DNA follows: TGTGCCAGTAGCTACCCCGCGGGAAGTGAGCAGTACTTC. Amino acid sequence: CASSYPAGSEQYF.

The chain is built from TRBV13 and TRBJ2-3, with D tentatively TRBD2 (6 bases). Germline V gives CDR1 PRHDT, CDR2 FYEKMQ (reference sequence). Between the trimmed V and J ends, which lost 4 bases and 0 bases, there was a span of 17 bases. The CDR3 sequence is 17 residues long. CDR3 nucleotides: TGTGCCAGCAGCTCTACCGGGACTGGCCTTAGCACAGATACGCAGTATTTT. Encoded protein: CASSSTGTGLSTDTQYF.

This rearrangement joins TRBV9 to TRBJ2-1; TRBD1 might be the D (5 bases). V was trimmed by 4 bases and J by 9 bases, leaving 20 bases between them. The CDR3 covers 15 residues. The germline gives CDR1 SGDLS, CDR2 YYNGEE. CDR3 in amino acids: CASSPYTVGASEQFF. The CDR3 region has the DNA TGTGCCAGCAGCCCCTATACGGTTGGGGCAAGTGAGCAGTTCTTC.

This clone was seen a handful of times. The chain combines TRBV2 with TRBJ2-5; D perhaps matches TRBD2 (6 bases). CDR3 size: 13 residues. Per the germline V gene, CDR1 is SNHLY and CDR2 is FYNNEI. The V gene lost 6 bases and the J gene lost 5 bases, with 13 bases spanning the gap. CDR3 residues: CASSHRTMETQYF. As DNA, the CDR3 is TGTGCCAGCAGCCACCGGACTATGGAGACCCAGTACTTC.

A word on this clone: The same CDR3 arises from other DNA sequences in this sample as well. This chain uses TRBV9 with TRBJ2-2; D is perhaps TRBD1 (5 bases). The CDR3 runs 15 residues. CDR1 is SGDLS, CDR2 YYNGEE, per germline. V was cut by 0 bases and J by 2 bases, with 8 bases left in between. The DNA of the CDR3 is TGTGCCAGCAGCGTAGCTGGACAAAACACCGGGGAGCTGTTTTTT. Amino acid sequence: CASSVAGQNTGELFF. Full variable domain (rest looked up from reference TRBV9 and TRBJ2-2): DSGVTQTPKHLITATGQRVTLRCSPRSGDLSVYWYQQSLDQGLQFLIQYYNGEERAKGNILERFSAQQFPDLHSELNLSSLELGDSALYFCASSVAGQNTGELFFGEGSRLTVL.

The V and J genes are TRBV5-1 and TRBJ2-1; D remains ambiguous. Trimming took 0 bases from V and 6 from J, leaving 10 bases between them. In germline, CDR1 is SGHRS, CDR2 YFSETQ. The CDR3 length is 14 residues. CDR3 region: CASSLGSQVNEQFF. CDR3 DNA sequence: TGCGCCAGCAGCTTGGGATCCCAGGTCAATGAGCAGTTCTTC. The whole variable domain, filled in from reference TRBV5-1 and TRBJ2-1, reads KAGVTQTPRYLIKTRGQQVTLSCSPISGHRSVSWYQQTPGQGLQFLFEYFSETQRNKGNFPGRFSGRQFSNSRSEMNVSTLELGDSALYLCASSLGSQVNEQFFGPGTRLTVL.

Regarding this clone: The junction does not match germline at one end; this may be a read error. The chain combines TRBV7-7 with TRBJ2-1, with D tentatively TRBD1 or TRBD2 (5 bases each). CDR1 is SSHAT, CDR2 FNYEAQ, per germline (reference sequence). CDR3 size: 13 residues. CDR3 protein: CASSPTWDDEQFF. The CDR3 coding sequence is TGTGCTAGCAGCCCCACCTGGGACGATGAGCAGTTCTTC.

By share, this clone counts as medium-sized. The rearrangement joins TRBV30 to TRBJ2-2, with D maybe TRBD1 (6 bases). Trimming stripped 3 bases from V and 3 bases from J, with 14 bases between. Germline V gene lookup returns CDR1 GTSNPN and CDR2 SVGIG (reference sequence). CDR3 length: 15 residues. For the CDR3, the DNA is TGTGCCTGGAGCTTACAGGGCCGGGACACCGGGGAGCTGTTTTTT. Its protein product is CAWSLQGRDTGELFF.